The entry below gives a single T cell receptor beta chain sequence along with its context. Its antigen has not been determined. Per-base quality was not reported, and no clone a single base away is much larger than it. Reading the germline V gene gives CDR1 SGHVS and CDR2 FNYEAQ. The cysteine opens and the phenylalanine closes a CDR3 of 17 amino acids. Only the CDR3 DNA is retained, 51 bases long and in frame from the first base. V and J lose 1 base and 6 bases, and a span of 18 bases separates them. This specimen comes from a study of regulatory T cells in long-lasting Graves disease (dated by TCRdb to the early 2020s). Notes on the research overall: Antithyroid drugs had been taken for less than 3 months by newly diagnosed Graves' disease patients. Patients with persistent Graves' disease were compared with patients with newly diagnosed Graves' disease using TCR sequencing and RNA sequencing of peripheral blood. The study was conducted in China and was registered as a clinical trial. A total of around 35 samples were covered by TCR sequencing, comprising some 13 persistent and around 20 newly diagnosed Graves' disease patients. The research as a whole found: Compared with newly diagnosed patients, patients with persistent Graves' disease had lower TCR Shannon entropy and fewer highly expanded clones, which suggests clonal expansion. A larger number of public clonotypes was shared among persistent patients (approximately 3,000) than among newly diagnosed patients (approximately 930). Only peripheral blood was studied, because thyroid tissue, the primary lesion, was inaccessible. The small sample size was acknowledged by the authors as a limitation that may reduce accuracy. Sequencing and analysis were limited to the TCR beta chain. Preferential use of TRBV28, TRBJ1-2 and TRBJ2-5 was observed in persistent disease, whereas TRBV20-1 and TRBJ2-1 were favored in newly diagnosed disease.

Library preparation was by multiplex PCR. Sequencing was carried out with an Illumina HiSeq 4000. TCR beta libraries were built with iRepertoire HTBI primers and Arm-PCR amplification of CDR3 regions. Before sequencing, the PCR products went through gel purification. In the original analysis: A total of 60 to 80 TRBV and some 15 TRBJ segments were identified across samples and were used for gene usage analysis of CDR3 amino acid clonotypes. COPE and FqMerger were used to merge filtered high-quality paired reads into contigs. BLAST was used to align contigs to the IMGT TRBV, TRBD and TRBJ reference genes, and CDR3 was defined following IMGT. Highly expanded clones were defined as clonotypes with a frequency above 0.1%. Repertoire diversity was measured by Shannon entropy, and V-J evenness by the Gini coefficient. A clonotype found in more than one individual was treated as public. TCRdb cleaned the public reads at Q25 with fastp, built clones with MiXCR and kept in-frame beta chains. CDR3 protein sequences are deduplicated, and each keeps its most common genes and DNA. The V and J calls were not made by the authors but by TCRdb's processing. A total of 400,000 to 500,000 distinct CDR3 sequences appear in this sample, about 14% of them only once. The top ten hold around a sixth of the sample.

Reading the label with the study, this specimen's time point is: newly diagnosed GD, antithyroid drugs for less than 3 months. For both TCR sequencing and RNA sequencing, RNA was extracted from PBMCs using TRIzol. The diagnosis of Graves' disease was made according to American Thyroid Association guidelines. The patients came from an endocrinology department in Xi'an, China. From each patient, around 9 milliliters of peripheral blood was collected into an EDTA anticoagulant tube. Ficoll Paque Plus density gradient separation was used to isolate PBMCs, and no additional T cell sorting was done. RNA quality was checked with an Agilent 2100 Bioanalyzer and agarose gel, and concentration with a NanoDrop 2000. The same sample was also studied in work on T cells in Graves' hyperthyroidism and ophthalmopathy. The second study's authors report: Stable Graves' hyperthyroidism was defined as no progression to ophthalmopathy during 18 months of follow-up. Hyperthyroidism patients were aged 18 to 65 years and newly diagnosed, with disease duration of less than 2 months. The study excluded patients with uncontrolled infections, other autoimmune diseases, pregnancy or lactation. Diagnoses were based on clinical symptoms, serum thyroxine and TRAb, thyroid ultrasound and orbital computed tomography. The first round of RT-PCR for the TCR CDR3 was performed with the HTBI primer set and the Qiagen OneStep RT-PCR kit. Blood samples also contained most of the expanded thyroid clonotypes (frequency above 0.001), which suggests that blood repertoires may reflect thyroid immune responses. In cross-validation, a model built on a 13 V-J signature told ophthalmopathy apart from stable hyperthyroidism with 85% to 90% sensitivity and approximately 81% specificity, and in testing the same model reached 80%/75%. During validation, the model predicted progression to ophthalmopathy a median of approximately six months ahead of onset, with approximately 70% sensitivity and around 72% specificity. To identify distinguishing TCR V-J signatures, a discovery cohort of some 99 patients was used, comprising 43 with Graves' ophthalmopathy and under 60 with stable Graves' hyperthyroidism. Prospective prediction of ophthalmopathy was tested in an independent validation cohort consisting of some 18 hyperthyroidism patients and approximately 16 patients who later progressed to ophthalmopathy. For training and testing, the approximately 92 patients in the discovery cohort were randomly divided in a 7:3 ratio. Thyroid tissue and blood T-cell repertoires from about six Graves' hyperthyroidism patients were also compared in the study. After sampling, hyperthyroidism patients received methimazole starting at 30 mg daily, and ophthalmopathy patients received high-dose intravenous methylprednisolone. Libraries were constructed in a second round of multiplex PCR, after which size selection and purification were carried out. Libraries were sequenced paired-end with 100 bp reads on an Illumina HiSeq2000. SOAPnuke was used to process the raw data, with reads discarded if the reads contained adapters or uncalled bases, had a mean Phred below 15, or lacked an exact constant-primer or identifier match. COPE v1.2.5 was used to merge high-quality paired reads, and clonotypes were defined as unique nucleotide sequences. Clonotypes were aligned to IMGT TRBV, TRBD and TRBJ reference segments using MiTCR v1.1. Analysis was restricted to V-J combinations with a frequency above 0.0001, which covered 98% to 99.2% of repertoires. The TCS score was defined as F50 (clonal expansion) divided by E x V (chaos), with BLOSUM62-based TCRdist calculated between CDR3 peptides within each V-J. Welch's t-statistics and random forest reduced 500 to 650 V-J features to fewer than 15, which were used in a naive Bayes classifier (R e1071). No statistical method was used to fix the sample size in advance, and group allocation was not hidden from the investigators. According to the paper, TCR Vbeta CDR3 sequencing was carried out on some 130 peripheral blood samples, which came from over 40 ophthalmopathy, around 74 hyperthyroidism and approximately 17 progressor patients.

This sequence originates from a woman aged 45 to 65 with Graves disease. Donor details come from another sample of the same person, matched by shared clones. Here the chain combines TRBV7-6 and TRBJ2-2; the D segment could be TRBD2, given 6 matching bases. The sequencing here drew on peripheral blood mononuclear cells (PBMCs), taken at new diagnosis, from a patient treated with antithyroid drugs. The CDR3 protein: CASSLGSSGRRAGELFF. The DNA is TGTGCCAGCAGCTTAGGGAGTTCGGGCAGGAGGGCCGGGGAGCTGTTTTTT.